These 3 T cell receptor beta chains were all obtained from the same sample, sequenced in a study of a mutant IDH1 vaccine in newly diagnosed glioma. Here immunoSEQ multiplex PCR was the method, and the copy in TCRdb shows in-frame clones only, minus some. The sample yields tens of thousands of clones, roughly 80% seen once. The time point here: week 23, last vaccination. With topical imiquimod, each dose of the vaccine consisted of 300 ug of mutant IDH1 20-mer peptide. Which antigens these TCRs recognize remains unknown. This specimen was PBMCs, taken from a glioma patient whose treatment included an IDH1 peptide vaccine. The source of these receptors is a man aged 50-60 years with glioma.

This chain links TRBV9 with TRBJ2-3; 8 bases map to TRBD2. The germline V gene encodes CDR1 SGDLS and CDR2 YYNGEE. The CDR3 consists of 16 residues. After removal of 2 bases from V and 2 bases from J, the junction contained 7 bases not matched to a gene. CDR3 sequence reads: CASSVGRGKFTDTQYF. The CDR3 coding sequence is TGTGCCAGCAGCGTCGGGAGGGGAAAGTTCACAGATACGCAGTATTTT.

The chain combines TRBV5-6 with TRBJ1-2; D gene ambiguous. V was pared by 0 bases and J by 5 bases, with 17 bases between. The CDR3 sequence is 16 residues long. Per germline, CDR1 SGHDT and CDR2 YYEEEE. For the CDR3, the DNA is TGTGCCAGCAGCTTGGCCGGCCTCTCGTCTGGGTATGGCTACACCTTC. Translation: CASSLAGLSSGYGYTF.

V is TRBV19 and J is TRBJ1-2; 7 bases agree with TRBD1. Germline trimming cut 5 bases from V and 4 bases from J; bases unmatched to any gene: 10. In germline, CDR1 is LNHDA, CDR2 SQIVND (reference sequence). The CDR3 consists of 15 residues. CDR3 sequence: CASSGRDRPSYGYTF. DNA for the CDR3: TGTGCCAGTAGTGGACGGGACAGACCTTCCTATGGCTACACCTTC.